A single sample is the source of the 18 T cell receptor beta chains below, sequenced in a study of shared clonotypes between healthy human individuals. Naive CD8 isolation took CD45RO-negative cells positively selected for CCR7 and excluded terminally differentiated effector memory CD45RA+ cells. TCRdb's table, derived via immunoSEQ multiplex PCR, lists solely in-frame clones and lacks some. The table lists millions of clones, roughly 95% of them singletons. The sequenced material came from naive CD8+ T cells sorted from blood. The receptor set was obtained from a man younger than 30 in good health.

V and J are TRBV7-9 and TRBJ2-3; 9 bases are a match to TRBD2. This CDR3 is 14 amino acids long. The trim removed 3 bases at V and 4 bases at J, leaving 2 bases unmatched. In germline, CDR1 is SEHNR, CDR2 FQNEAQ (reference sequence). The DNA for the CDR3 is TGTGCCAGCAGCTTTCAGCGGGAGGCAGATACGCAGTATTTT. Protein sequence: CASSFQREADTQYF.

The chain uses TRBV4-1 and TRBJ1-2; no reliable D call. The germline gives CDR1 MGHRA, CDR2 YSYEKL. The germline V and J ends were trimmed by 3 bases and 4 bases, with 12 bases remaining between them. This CDR3 contains 14 residues. The CDR3 region has the DNA TGCGCCAGCAGCCAGCCGGCGCCGACCTATGGCTACACCTTC. Protein: CASSQPAPTYGYTF.

This chain connects TRBV27 to TRBJ1-2; D possibly corresponds to TRBD1 (6 bases). Between the trimmed V and J ends, which lost 5 bases and 7 bases, there was a span of 17 bases. Germline values: CDR1 MNHEY, CDR2 SMNVEV (reference sequence). The CDR3 is made up of 14 amino acids. CDR3 in DNA: TGTGCCAGCAGTGCCGTGGGAGGGGGAGGTGGCTACACCTTC. This gives the protein CASSAVGGGGGYTF.

V gene TRBV7-9 combines with J gene TRBJ2-7; D remains ambiguous. This CDR3 has 12 residues. The V gene's germline CDR1 is SEHNR and CDR2 FQNEAQ (reference sequence). Trimming removed 2 bases at V and 6 bases at J, with 8 bases between. The CDR3 DNA is TGTGCCAGCAGCTTAAAAGGGTCCGAGCAGTACTTC. Protein: CASSLKGSEQYF.

V usage is TRBV27 and J usage is TRBJ2-5; 15 bases agree with TRBD2. After removal of 8 bases from V and 7 bases from J, the junction contained 8 bases not matched to a gene. This CDR3 has 15 amino acids. CDR1 is MNHEY and CDR2 is SMNVEV in the germline V gene (reference sequence). The CDR3 region is CASQDGTSGGSTQYF. Written as DNA, the CDR3 is TGTGCCAGCCAGGATGGGACTAGCGGGGGGTCGACCCAGTACTTC.

The rearrangement links TRBV6-1 to TRBJ1-5; 9 bases align to TRBD1. J lost 8 bases, V lost 1 base, and 15 bases had no gene match. This CDR3 is built from 18 residues. The germline gives CDR1 MNHNS, CDR2 SASEGT. The CDR3: CASSEGTETGGLVKPQHF. The DNA for the CDR3 is TGTGCCAGCAGTGAAGGTACTGAGACAGGGGGATTGGTAAAGCCCCAGCATTTT.

This clone appeared once. This chain links TRBV4-3 with TRBJ2-7; perhaps TRBD1 as D (7 bases). CDR3 length equals 16 residues. Germline assignment: CDR1 LGHNA and CDR2 YSLEER. The V end was cut by 0 bases, the J end by 1 base, with 13 bases between. DNA of the CDR3: TGCGCCAGCAGCCAAGACAGGGGGGCCCCTTCCTACGAGCAGTACTTC. Translated, it gives CASSQDRGAPSYEQYF.

This chain uses TRBV29-1 with TRBJ2-6; D gene unclear. Deletions cut 4 bases from V and 4 bases from J, with 11 bases between. Germline lookup yields CDR1 SQVTM and CDR2 ANQGSEA. The CDR3 loop spans 14 amino acids. The DNA for the CDR3 is TGCAGCGTTGTTGAAGGGAAAGGGGCCAACGTCCTGACTTTC. Protein product: CSVVEGKGANVLTF.

The rearrangement joins TRBV9 to TRBJ1-2; D remains ambiguous. CDR3 length: 13 residues. Germline values: CDR1 SGDLS, CDR2 YYNGEE. Trimming took 0 bases from V and 7 from J, leaving 10 bases between them. CDR3 residues: CASSVEEGSGYTF. CDR3 nucleotides: TGTGCCAGCAGCGTAGAAGAAGGGTCTGGCTACACCTTC.

The chain combines TRBV11-3 with TRBJ1-2; weak D call: TRBD1 (5 bases). Trimming cost V 0 bases and J 5 bases, with 16 bases left between them. This CDR3 is built from 16 residues. Germline-derived CDR1 and CDR2 are SGHNT and YENEEA. This CDR3 reads CASSLEEKGDGYGYTF. Here the CDR3 DNA reads TGTGCCAGCAGCTTAGAGGAAAAAGGGGACGGGTATGGCTACACCTTC.

Only one count was recorded for this clone. The CDR3 spells CASSEPGGETQYF. As DNA, the CDR3 is TGCGCCAGCAGTGAGCCGGGGGGGGAGACCCAGTACTTC. The chain couples TRBV10-2 to TRBJ2-5; 8 nucleotides match TRBD2. The CDR3 is 13 residues long. Germline values: CDR1 WSHSY, CDR2 SAAADI. The V gene end was trimmed by 2 bases and the J gene end by 5 bases; junction bases not matched to a gene: 1.

The CDR3 nucleotides read TGCGCCAGCAGTGACAGTTTCTACGAGCAGTACTTC. Translated: CASSDSFYEQYF. The rearrangement uses TRBV10-2 and TRBJ2-7; D unclear. Per germline, CDR1 WSHSY and CDR2 SAAADI. The CDR3 is 12 amino acids. V dropped 3 bases and J dropped 3 bases, with 6 bases sitting between them.

V gene TRBV11-2 combines with J gene TRBJ2-1; 13 bases agree with TRBD2. Germline V gives CDR1 SGHAT, CDR2 FQNNGV. CDR3 size: 16 residues. V shed 3 bases, J shed 8 bases, and the junction held 7 bases outside the gene matches. The CDR3: CASSFALAGGLDEQFF. CDR3 bases: TGTGCCAGCAGCTTTGCACTAGCGGGAGGGTTGGATGAGCAGTTCTTC.

The chain carries TRBV27 and TRBJ1-2; TRBD1 agrees at 7 bases. The trim removed 5 bases at V and 4 bases at J, leaving 7 bases unmatched. The CDR3 is 14 residues long. Germline CDR1 is MNHEY and CDR2 is SMNVEV (reference sequence). The DNA for the CDR3 is TGTGCCAGCAGTGGTAGGGGGCCAGTCTATGGCTACACCTTC. It specifies CASSGRGPVYGYTF.

Regarding this clone: The same CDR3 arises from other DNA sequences in this sample as well. The chain recombines TRBV11-2 with TRBJ2-5, with no clear D. Looked up from germline, CDR1 is SGHAT and CDR2 is FQNNGV. This CDR3 comprises 13 residues. The germline V and J ends were trimmed by 1 base and 2 bases, with 5 bases remaining between them. The CDR3: CASSLASQETQYF. Written as DNA, the CDR3 is TGTGCCAGCAGCTTAGCGAGTCAAGAGACCCAGTACTTC.

V usage is TRBV9 and J usage is TRBJ2-1; no firm D call. The V and J ends lost 0 bases and 4 bases respectively, with 8 bases between them. The length of the CDR3 is 14 residues. Germline-derived CDR1 and CDR2 are SGDLS and YYNGEE. The CDR3 region is CASSVDPLYNEQFF. The CDR3, as DNA: TGTGCCAGCAGCGTAGACCCCTTATACAATGAGCAGTTCTTC.

This rearrangement joins TRBV28 to TRBJ1-2; TRBD1 is a possible D gene (5 bases). The CDR3 spans 15 residues. Germline CDR1 reads MDHEN; CDR2 reads SYDVKM. The ends were cut back, 6 bases at V and 4 bases at J, with 18 bases in the middle. The CDR3 coding sequence is TGTGCCAGCAGCCGCCCCACGGGGCCTGGCTATGGCTACACCTTC. It codes for CASSRPTGPGYGYTF.

This chain joins TRBV7-8 and TRBJ2-3; 10 nucleotides match TRBD1. CDR1 is SGHVS and CDR2 is FQNEAQ in the germline V gene. The CDR3 spans 17 residues. The V and J ends lost 5 bases and 1 base, in that order; junction bases with no gene match: 9. The CDR3 protein is CASSPQSGQGGTDTQYF. The CDR3 bases are TGTGCCAGCAGCCCTCAGTCTGGACAGGGGGGCACAGATACGCAGTATTTT.